The 19 T cell receptor beta chains presented below share a single source sample, sequenced in a study of cytomegalovirus exposure and HLA in healthy donors. The method was immunoSEQ multiplex PCR; TCRdb's version includes in-frame clones alone and lacks a portion of them. The data hold about 240,000 clones, with approximately 86% observed a single time. The specimen was PBMCs. Receptor source: a woman aged 25 to 39 in good health and CMV-seropositive.

The chain carries TRBV7-9 and TRBJ2-5; D might be TRBD2 (5 bases). This CDR3 is built from 15 residues. Per the germline V gene, CDR1 is SEHNR and CDR2 is FQNEAQ (reference sequence). Trimming stripped 7 bases from V and 1 base from J, with 16 bases between. The DNA of the CDR3 is TGTGCCAGCACCATTGACGACCGGGGCCAAGAGACCCAGTACTTC. Translating it yields CASTIDDRGQETQYF.

V gene TRBV11-2 combines with J gene TRBJ2-2, with no clear D. Deletions cut 0 bases from V and 6 bases from J, with 5 bases between. Germline V CDR1 and CDR2: SGHAT, FQNNGV. The CDR3 is 13 amino acids. CDR3 DNA sequence: TGTGCCAGCAGCTTAGATATGTCCGGGGAGCTGTTTTTT. Its translation is CASSLDMSGELFF.

This clone was recorded a few times. The J gene is TRBJ1-1, the V gene TRBV5-8; D is uncertain. CDR1 is SGHTS, CDR2 YDEGEE, per germline. This CDR3 has 13 amino acids. V was clipped by 1 base and J by 2 bases, with 6 bases between them. The CDR3 is CASSLTENTEAFF. The CDR3 region has the DNA TGTGCCAGCAGCTTGACAGAAAACACTGAAGCTTTCTTT.

The rearrangement joins TRBV7-9 to TRBJ2-5; maybe TRBD1 (5 bases). The CDR3 is made up of 14 amino acids. Trimming pared 2 bases from V and 4 bases from J, leaving 11 bases between. Germline-derived CDR1 and CDR2 are SEHNR and FQNEAQ (reference sequence). CDR3 bases: TGTGCCAGCAGCTTATATATTGGGGCAGAGACCCAGTACTTC. It specifies CASSLYIGAETQYF.

This chain uses TRBV2 with TRBJ2-1, with D perhaps TRBD2 (6 bases). V dropped 4 bases and J dropped 7 bases, with 14 bases sitting between them. The CDR3 extends over 14 amino acids. Germline-derived CDR1 and CDR2 are SNHLY and FYNNEI. For the CDR3, the DNA is TGTGCCAGCAGTGGGGGGAGGTTTGATAATGAGCAGTTCTTC. Its protein is CASSGGRFDNEQFF.

The chain carries TRBV6-5 and TRBJ2-7, with TRBD2 as a possible D gene (6 bases). CDR1 and CDR2 from the germline V gene are MNHEY and SVGAGI. The CDR3 loop spans 13 amino acids. Trimming stripped 4 bases from V and 4 bases from J, with 11 bases between. The CDR3 DNA is TGTGCCAGCAGTTCTGGAGGGCCGTACGAGCAGTACTTC. Encoded protein: CASSSGGPYEQYF.

The chain carries TRBV14 and TRBJ2-1; 15 bases map to TRBD2. Germline V gives CDR1 SGHDN, CDR2 FVKESK. The CDR3 extends over 17 amino acids. Unmatched junction bases numbered 9, after V lost 3 bases and J lost 9 bases. CDR3 sequence: CASSQEAGLAGGFEQFF. CDR3 nucleotides: TGTGCCAGCAGCCAGGAAGCGGGACTAGCGGGAGGCTTTGAGCAGTTCTTC. The full variable domain, with the rest looked up from reference TRBV14 and TRBJ2-1, is EAGVTQFPSHSVIEKGQTVTLRCDPISGHDNLYWYRRVMGKEIKFLLHFVKESKQDESGMPNNRFLAERTGGTYSTLKVQPAELEDSGVYFCASSQEAGLAGGFEQFFGPGTRLTVL.

The chain couples TRBV5-6 to TRBJ2-3; 9 bases are shared with TRBD1. V trimming: 4 bases; J trimming: 1 base; junction bases outside the gene matches: 4. This CDR3 contains 15 residues. Looked up from germline, CDR1 is SGHDT and CDR2 is YYEEEE. The DNA of the CDR3 is TGTGCCAGCAGCGCCGACAGGGGGGGCACAGATACGCAGTATTTT. This sequence encodes CASSADRGGTDTQYF.

The chain uses TRBV5-1 and TRBJ2-7; TRBD2 matches at 7 bases. From germline, CDR1 is SGHRS and CDR2 YFSETQ. CDR3 size: 14 residues. V lost 0 bases and J lost 6; bases outside the gene matches: 6. Here the CDR3 DNA reads TGCGCCAGCAGCTTGGAGGGAGGGCCGGGCGAGCAGTACTTC. Amino acids: CASSLEGGPGEQYF.

Of note for this clone: Germline and junction disagree at one end, which may indicate a read error. The chain has TRBV15 and TRBJ2-3; the match to TRBD2 covers 9 bases. The CDR3 loop spans 19 amino acids. Germline values: CDR1 LNHNV, CDR2 YYDKDF (reference sequence). The chain's CDR3 is CATSGEWGLALGGTDTQYF. In DNA form, the CDR3 reads TGTGCCACCAGCGGAGAGTGGGGACTAGCCCTCGGAGGTACAGATACGCAGTATTTT.

This sequence joins TRBV7-9 and TRBJ2-7; TRBD2 agrees at 8 bases. The CDR3 consists of 15 residues. V dropped 5 bases and J dropped 1; count of bases not matched to a gene: 7. The V gene's germline CDR1 is SEHNR and CDR2 FQNEAQ (reference sequence). Here the CDR3 DNA reads TGTGCCAGCAGCCCCGGACTAGCCGCTTCCTACGAGCAGTACTTC. This sequence encodes CASSPGLAASYEQYF.

CDR3 region: CASSGQLHTDTQYF. CDR3 sequence (DNA): TGTGCCAGCTCGGGACAGCTTCACACAGATACGCAGTATTTT. J is TRBJ2-3 and V is TRBV2; TRBD1 matches at 7 bases. The trim removed 8 bases at V and 2 bases at J, leaving 7 bases unmatched. The CDR3 runs to 14 residues. Germline CDR1 SNHLY, CDR2 FYNNEI.

V is TRBV5-1 and J is TRBJ2-1; weak D call: TRBD2 (6 bases). Germline V CDR1 and CDR2: SGHRS, YFSETQ. The CDR3 extends over 15 amino acids. V lost 0 bases and J 8 bases, leaving 15 bases between the germline ends. This CDR3 is CASSLGRLVEYEQFF. Here the CDR3 DNA reads TGCGCCAGCAGCTTGGGTCGACTAGTCGAATATGAGCAGTTCTTC.

CDR3 sequence reads: CASSNNAGSGYTF. The CDR3 nucleotides are TGTGCCAGCAGCAACAATGCTGGGAGTGGCTACACCTTC. The rearrangement links TRBV7-6 to TRBJ1-2; D gene uncertain. The CDR3 contains 13 residues. Deletions cut 5 bases from V and 7 bases from J, with 14 bases between. CDR1 and CDR2 from the germline V gene are SGHVS and FNYEAQ.

The chain has TRBV30 and TRBJ1-4; 7 bases agree with TRBD1. In germline, CDR1 is GTSNPN, CDR2 SVGIG (reference sequence). The CDR3 has 16 residues. With 1 base clipped from V and 6 bases from J, the junction kept 11 bases outside the gene matches. This chain's CDR3 is CAWSEGAFGMDEKLFF. The CDR3 DNA is TGTGCCTGGAGTGAGGGGGCATTCGGAATGGATGAAAAACTGTTTTTT.

The rearrangement uses TRBV5-1 and TRBJ2-1, with TRBD2 matching over 7 bases. This CDR3 contains 16 residues. From germline, CDR1 is SGHRS and CDR2 YFSETQ. The V segment lost 0 bases and the J segment 5 bases; nucleotides outside the gene matches: 8. The CDR3 spells CASSLGLLAGHNEQFF. The DNA for the CDR3 is TGCGCCAGCAGCTTGGGTCTATTAGCGGGCCACAATGAGCAGTTCTTC. Variable domain in full (rest from reference TRBV5-1 and TRBJ2-1): KAGVTQTPRYLIKTRGQQVTLSCSPISGHRSVSWYQQTPGQGLQFLFEYFSETQRNKGNFPGRFSGRQFSNSRSEMNVSTLELGDSALYLCASSLGLLAGHNEQFFGPGTRLTVL.

The chain combines TRBV4-1 with TRBJ2-1; no firm D call. Looked up from germline, CDR1 is MGHRA and CDR2 is YSYEKL. Trimming took off 1 base at V and 3 bases at J, with 13 bases between the two ends. The CDR3 is made up of 16 amino acids. The DNA for the CDR3 is TGCGCCAGCAGCCAAGGTCTAGAATCCGGCTACAATGAGCAGTTCTTC. Amino acids: CASSQGLESGYNEQFF.

On this clone itself: The junction shows a germline mismatch at one end, possibly a read error. The genes are TRBV6-5 and TRBJ2-1; 14 bases agree with TRBD2. The CDR3 spans 16 residues. Germline lookup yields CDR1 MNHEY and CDR2 SVGAGI. This chain's CDR3 is CASSLGLAGGLYDQFF. The CDR3 DNA is TGTGCCAGCAGTTTAGGACTAGCGGGAGGCCTGTATGACCAGTTCTTC.

The chain uses TRBV5-1 and TRBJ2-3; 7 bases map to TRBD1. CDR1 SGHRS and CDR2 YFSETQ come from the germline V gene. The J segment lost 3 bases and the V segment lost 3 bases, leaving 13 bases of the junction unmatched. The CDR3 length is 17 residues. For the CDR3, the DNA is TGCGCCAGCAGCTACCGTATGGGACAGAAAAGTACAGATACGCAGTATTTT. As protein: CASSYRMGQKSTDTQYF.